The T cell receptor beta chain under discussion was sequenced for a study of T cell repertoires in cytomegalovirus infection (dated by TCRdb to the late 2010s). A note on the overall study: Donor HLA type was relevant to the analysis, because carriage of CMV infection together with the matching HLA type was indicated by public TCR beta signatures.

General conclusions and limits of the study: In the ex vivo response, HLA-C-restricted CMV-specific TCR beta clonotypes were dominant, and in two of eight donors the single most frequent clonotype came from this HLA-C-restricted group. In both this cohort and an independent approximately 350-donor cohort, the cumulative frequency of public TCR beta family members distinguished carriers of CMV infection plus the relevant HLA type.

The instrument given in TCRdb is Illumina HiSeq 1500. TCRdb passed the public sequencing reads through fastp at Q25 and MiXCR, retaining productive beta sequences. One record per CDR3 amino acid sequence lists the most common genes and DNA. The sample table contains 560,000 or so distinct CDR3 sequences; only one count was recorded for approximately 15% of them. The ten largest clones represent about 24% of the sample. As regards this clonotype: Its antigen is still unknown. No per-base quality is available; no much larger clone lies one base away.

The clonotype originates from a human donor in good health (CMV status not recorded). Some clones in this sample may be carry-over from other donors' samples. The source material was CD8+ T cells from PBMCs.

This receptor carries the CDR3 CATETPHNEQFF. The nucleotides are TGTGCCACCGAGACTCCTCACAATGAGCAGTTCTTC. The receptor chain draws on TRBV27 and TRBJ2-1, with the identity of the D gene unclear. From the cysteine through the phenylalanine, the CDR3 covers 12 amino acids. Only the CDR3 part of the read is kept: 36 bases, read in frame from the first base. V is shortened by 10 bases, J by 5 bases, and the region joining them spans 12 bases. CDR1 and CDR2 are drawn from the germline V gene (reference sequence): MNHEY, SMNVEV.